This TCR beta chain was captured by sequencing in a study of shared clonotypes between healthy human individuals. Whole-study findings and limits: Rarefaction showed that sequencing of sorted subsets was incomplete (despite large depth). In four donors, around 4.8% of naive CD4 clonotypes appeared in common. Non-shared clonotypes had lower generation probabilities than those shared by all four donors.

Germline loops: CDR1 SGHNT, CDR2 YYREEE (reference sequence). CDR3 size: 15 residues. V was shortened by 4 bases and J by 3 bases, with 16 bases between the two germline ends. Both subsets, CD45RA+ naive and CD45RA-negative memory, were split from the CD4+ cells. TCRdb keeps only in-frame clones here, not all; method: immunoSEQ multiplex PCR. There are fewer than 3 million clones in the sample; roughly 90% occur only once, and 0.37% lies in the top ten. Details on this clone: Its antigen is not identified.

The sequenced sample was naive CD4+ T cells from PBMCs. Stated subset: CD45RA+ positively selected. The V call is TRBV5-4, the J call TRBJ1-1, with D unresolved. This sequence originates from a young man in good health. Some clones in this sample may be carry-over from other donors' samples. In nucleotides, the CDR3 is TGTGCCAGCAGCCCTCCGACCAGAGGGCACACTGAAGCTTTCTTT. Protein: CASSPPTRGHTEAFF. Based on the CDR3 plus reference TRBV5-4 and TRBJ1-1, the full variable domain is ETGVTQSPTHLIKTRGQQVTLRCSSQSGHNTVSWYQQALGQGPQFIFQYYREEENGRGNFPPRFSGLQFPNYSSELNVNALELDDSALYLCASSPPTRGHTEAFFGQGTRLTVV.